This T cell receptor beta chain was documented in a study of blood T cell repertoires in COVID-19. Study information: The United States, Italy and Spain provided the acute and convalescent COVID-19 samples. Sources were T cells, B-cell-depleted T cells, or PBMCs; the material itself was cDNA or gDNA.

This clone was seen a few times. Additional DNA sequences in this sample encode the identical CDR3. Per the original data handling: Amplification from reference gene primers served as the basis for estimated nucleated cell counts. Using immunoSEQ multiplex PCR, the repertoire was profiled, and TCRdb retains in-frame clones only, with some absent. V, J and clone size reflect that table, while D and trimming were determined from the DNA. This table holds 200,000 to 300,000 clones, about 86% found once. V lost 2 bases and J 0 bases, leaving 7 bases between the germline ends. The CDR3 has 13 residues. In germline, CDR1 is GTSNPN, CDR2 SVGIG (reference sequence).

This rearrangement joins TRBV30 to TRBJ2-5; TRBD2 might be the D (6 bases). The receptor comes from a man aged 30 to 39 with active or convalescent COVID-19. What was sequenced was peripheral blood. For the CDR3, the DNA is TGTGCCTGGAGTCGCGGGGACCAAGAGACCCAGTACTTC. Translating gives CAWSRGDQETQYF. Variable domain in full (rest from reference TRBV30 and TRBJ2-5): SQTIHQWPATLVQPVGSPLSLECTVEGTSNPNLYWYRQAAGRGLQLLFYSVGIGQISSEVPQNLSASRPQDRQFILSSKKLLLSDSGFYLCAWSRGDQETQYFGPGTRLLVL.